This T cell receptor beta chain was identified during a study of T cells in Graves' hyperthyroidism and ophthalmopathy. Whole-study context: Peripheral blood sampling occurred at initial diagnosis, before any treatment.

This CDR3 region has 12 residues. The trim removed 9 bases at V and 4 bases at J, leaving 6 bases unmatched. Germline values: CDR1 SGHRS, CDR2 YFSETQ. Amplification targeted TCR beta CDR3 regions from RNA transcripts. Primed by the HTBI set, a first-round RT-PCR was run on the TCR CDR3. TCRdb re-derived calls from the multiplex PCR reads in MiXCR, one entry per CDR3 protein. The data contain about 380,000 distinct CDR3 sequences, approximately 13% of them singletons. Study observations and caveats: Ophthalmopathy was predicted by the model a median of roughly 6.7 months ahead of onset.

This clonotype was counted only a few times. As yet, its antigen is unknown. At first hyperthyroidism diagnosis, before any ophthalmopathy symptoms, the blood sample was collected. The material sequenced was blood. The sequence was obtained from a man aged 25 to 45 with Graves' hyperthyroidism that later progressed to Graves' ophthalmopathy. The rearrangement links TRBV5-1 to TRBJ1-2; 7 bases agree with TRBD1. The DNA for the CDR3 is TGCGCCACGGGGGACAGTCTCTATGGCTACACCTTC. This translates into CATGDSLYGYTF.